The source of this T cell receptor beta chain is a study of a mutant IDH1 vaccine in newly diagnosed glioma. The overall study: Treated patients had a mean age of 40.4 years and an approximately 60% male, around 38% female split.

The assay was immunoSEQ multiplex PCR, and TCRdb's table has in-frame clones only and misses some. In the table there are roughly 52,000 clones, 76% of which are singletons. J lost 3 bases, V lost 8 bases, and 4 bases had no gene match. Germline V gives CDR1 SQVTM, CDR2 ANQGSEA. The CDR3 is made up of 13 amino acids. As for time point: week 35, safety follow-up. Topical imiquimod accompanied each vaccine dose, which consisted of 300 ug of mutant IDH1 20-mer peptide. Concerning this clone: Its antigen remains unknown.

Sequenced material: PBMCs, taken from a glioma patient whose treatment included an IDH1 peptide vaccine. The chain combines TRBV29-1 with TRBJ2-3; 11 bases align to TRBD2. The source of this sequence is a man aged 35-49 years with glioma. The DNA for the CDR3 is TGCAGCTCTCGACTAGCGGGGACAGATACGCAGTATTTT. Its translation is CSSRLAGTDTQYF.